The clone carrying this TCR beta chain has at least ten counts. No antigen is known for it. This CDR3 has 13 residues. The germline V and J ends were trimmed by 1 base and 6 bases, with 9 bases remaining between them. Germline CDR1 reads SGHVS; CDR2 reads FNYEAQ. This sample is drawn from a study of T cells in Graves' hyperthyroidism and ophthalmopathy. General study results and limits: Median prediction lead before ophthalmopathy onset was around seven months with the model.

Patients were excluded because of uncontrolled infection, other autoimmune disease, pregnancy or lactation. Clinicians diagnosed patients from clinical symptoms, serum thyroxine and TRAb, thyroid ultrasound and orbital computed tomography. Amplified regions were TCR beta CDR3 sequences from RNA transcripts. Researchers ran a first-round RT-PCR on the TCR CDR3 using the HTBI primer set. From the multiplex PCR reads, TCRdb called clonotypes with MiXCR, one entry per CDR3 protein. The repertoire holds roughly 800,000 distinct CDR3 sequences, with roughly 37% as singletons. Sequencing used blood. The V and J genes are TRBV7-6 and TRBJ1-1; no firm D call. The source is a man between 18 and 29 years old with Graves' hyperthyroidism. The CDR3 sequence: CASSLGEVSEAFF. CDR3 bases: TGTGCCAGCAGCTTAGGGGAGGTCTCTGAAGCTTTCTTT.